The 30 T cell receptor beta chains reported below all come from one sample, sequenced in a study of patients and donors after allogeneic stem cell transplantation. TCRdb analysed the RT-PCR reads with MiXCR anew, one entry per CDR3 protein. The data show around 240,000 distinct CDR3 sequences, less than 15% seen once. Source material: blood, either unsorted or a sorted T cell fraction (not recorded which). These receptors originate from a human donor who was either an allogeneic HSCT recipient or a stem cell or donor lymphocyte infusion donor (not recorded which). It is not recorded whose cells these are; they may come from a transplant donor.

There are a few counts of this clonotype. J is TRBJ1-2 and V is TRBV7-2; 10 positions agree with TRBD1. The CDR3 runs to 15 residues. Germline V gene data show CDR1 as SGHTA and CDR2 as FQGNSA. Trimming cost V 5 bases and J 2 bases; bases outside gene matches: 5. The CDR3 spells CASSQRQGANYGYTF. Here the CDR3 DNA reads TGTGCCAGCAGCCAGAGACAGGGGGCCAACTATGGCTACACCTTC. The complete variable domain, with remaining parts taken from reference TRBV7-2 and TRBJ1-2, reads GAGVSQSPSNKVTEKGKDVELRCDPISGHTALYWYRQSLGQGLEFLIYFQGNSAPDKSGLPSDRFSAERTGGSVSTLTIQRTQQEDSAVYLCASSQRQGANYGYTFGSGTRLTVV.

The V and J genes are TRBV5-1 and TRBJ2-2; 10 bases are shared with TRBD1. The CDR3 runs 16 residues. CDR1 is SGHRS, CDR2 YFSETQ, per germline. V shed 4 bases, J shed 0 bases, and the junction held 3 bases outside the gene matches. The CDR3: CASSRGQGANTGELFF. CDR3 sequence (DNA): TGCGCCAGCAGCCGAGGACAGGGGGCGAACACCGGGGAGCTGTTTTTT.

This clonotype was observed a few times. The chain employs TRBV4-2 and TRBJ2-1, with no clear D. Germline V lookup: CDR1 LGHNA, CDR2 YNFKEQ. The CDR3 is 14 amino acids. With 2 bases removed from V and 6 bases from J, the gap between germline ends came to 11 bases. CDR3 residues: CASSQKEGGNEQFF. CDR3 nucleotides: TGTGCCAGCAGCCAAAAGGAAGGTGGCAATGAGCAGTTCTTC.

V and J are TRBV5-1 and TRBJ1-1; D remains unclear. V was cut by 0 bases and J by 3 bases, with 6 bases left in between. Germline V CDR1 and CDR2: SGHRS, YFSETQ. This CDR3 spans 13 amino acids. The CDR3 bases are TGCGCCAGCAGCTTGGCGGTGGACACTGAAGCTTTCTTT. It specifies CASSLAVDTEAFF.

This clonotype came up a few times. CDR3 sequence reads: CASKRSSGNTIYF. Here the CDR3 DNA reads TGTGCCAGCAAACGGAGCTCTGGAAACACCATATATTTT. The V and J genes are TRBV5-8 and TRBJ1-3; D unclear. Between the trimmed V and J ends, which lost 6 bases and 0 bases, there was a span of 7 bases. Germline V gene data show CDR1 as SGHTS and CDR2 as YDEGEE. The CDR3 runs to 13 residues.

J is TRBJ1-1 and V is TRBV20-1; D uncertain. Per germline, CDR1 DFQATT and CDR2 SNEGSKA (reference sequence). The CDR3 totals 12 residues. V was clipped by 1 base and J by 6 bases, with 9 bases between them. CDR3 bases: TGCAGTGCTAGAGCTGAGGGAGCTGAAGCTTTCTTT. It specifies CSARAEGAEAFF.

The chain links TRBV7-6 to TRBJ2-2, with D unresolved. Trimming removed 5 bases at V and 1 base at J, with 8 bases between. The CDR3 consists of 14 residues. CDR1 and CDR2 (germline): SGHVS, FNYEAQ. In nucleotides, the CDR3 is TGTGCCAGCAGCAGAACGGTGAACACCGGGGAGCTGTTTTTT. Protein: CASSRTVNTGELFF.

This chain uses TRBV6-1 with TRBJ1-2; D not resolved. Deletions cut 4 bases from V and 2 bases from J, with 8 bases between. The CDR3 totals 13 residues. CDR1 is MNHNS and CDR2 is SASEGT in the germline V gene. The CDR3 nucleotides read TGTGCCAGCAGTGGCATGGAGAACTATGGCTACACCTTC. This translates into CASSGMENYGYTF.

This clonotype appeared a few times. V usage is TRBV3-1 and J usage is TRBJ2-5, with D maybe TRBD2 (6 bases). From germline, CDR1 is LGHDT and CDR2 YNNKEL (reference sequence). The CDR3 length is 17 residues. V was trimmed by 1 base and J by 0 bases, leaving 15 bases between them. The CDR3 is CASSQGTTSPYQETQYF. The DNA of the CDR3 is TGTGCCAGCAGCCAAGGGACTACCTCTCCGTACCAAGAGACCCAGTACTTC.

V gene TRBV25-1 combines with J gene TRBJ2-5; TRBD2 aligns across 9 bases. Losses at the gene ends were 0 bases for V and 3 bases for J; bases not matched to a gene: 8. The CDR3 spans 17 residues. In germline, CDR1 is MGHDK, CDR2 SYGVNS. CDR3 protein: CASSEYERGAFKETQYF. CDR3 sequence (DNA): TGTGCCAGCAGTGAATACGAGCGGGGGGCCTTCAAAGAGACCCAGTACTTC.

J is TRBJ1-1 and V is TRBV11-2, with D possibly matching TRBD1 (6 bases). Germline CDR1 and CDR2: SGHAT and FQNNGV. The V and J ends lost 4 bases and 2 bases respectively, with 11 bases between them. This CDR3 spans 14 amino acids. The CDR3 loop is CASSWGGGNTEAFF. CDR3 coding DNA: TGTGCCAGCAGCTGGGGGGGGGGCAACACTGAAGCTTTCTTT.

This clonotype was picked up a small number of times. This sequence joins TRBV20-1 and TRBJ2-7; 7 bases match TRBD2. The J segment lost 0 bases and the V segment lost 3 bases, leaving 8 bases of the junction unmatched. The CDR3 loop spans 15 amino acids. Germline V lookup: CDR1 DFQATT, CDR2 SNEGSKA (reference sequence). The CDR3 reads CSARGKAGLSYEQYF. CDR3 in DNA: TGCAGTGCTAGGGGGAAAGCGGGACTCTCCTACGAGCAGTACTTC.

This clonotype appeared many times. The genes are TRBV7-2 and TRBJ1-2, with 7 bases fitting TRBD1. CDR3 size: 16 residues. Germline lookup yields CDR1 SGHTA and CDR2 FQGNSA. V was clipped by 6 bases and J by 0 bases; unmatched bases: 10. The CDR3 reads CASRQSRGPSNYGYTF. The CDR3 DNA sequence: TGTGCCAGCAGACAATCGAGGGGGCCCTCTAACTATGGCTACACCTTC.

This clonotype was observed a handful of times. CDR3 residues: CASSRRTGQETQYF. The CDR3 DNA follows: TGTGCCAGCAGTCGACGGACAGGGCAAGAGACCCAGTACTTC. The chain carries TRBV28 and TRBJ2-5, with 8 bases fitting TRBD1. Germline CDR1 is MDHEN and CDR2 is SYDVKM. Trimming took 5 bases from V and 2 from J; bases not matched to a gene: 4. CDR3 length: 14 amino acids. Together with reference TRBV28 and TRBJ2-5, the CDR3 gives the full variable domain: DVKVTQSSRYLVKRTGEKVFLECVQDMDHENMFWYRQDPGLGLRLIYFSYDVKMKEKGDIPEGYSVSREKKERFSLILESASTNQTSMYLCASSRRTGQETQYFGPGTRLLVL.

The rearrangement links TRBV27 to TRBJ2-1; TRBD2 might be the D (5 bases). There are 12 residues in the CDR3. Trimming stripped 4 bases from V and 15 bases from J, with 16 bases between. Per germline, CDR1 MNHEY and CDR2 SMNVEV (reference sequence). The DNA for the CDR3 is TGTGCCAGCAGTTCTCAAGGACTCCGCTGGTTCTTC. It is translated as CASSSQGLRWFF.

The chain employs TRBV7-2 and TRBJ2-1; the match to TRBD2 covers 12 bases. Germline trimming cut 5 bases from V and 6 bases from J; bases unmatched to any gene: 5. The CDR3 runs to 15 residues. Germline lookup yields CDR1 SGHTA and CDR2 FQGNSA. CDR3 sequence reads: CASSPSGRAGNEQFF. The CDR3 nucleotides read TGTGCCAGCAGCCCTAGCGGGAGGGCCGGCAATGAGCAGTTCTTC.

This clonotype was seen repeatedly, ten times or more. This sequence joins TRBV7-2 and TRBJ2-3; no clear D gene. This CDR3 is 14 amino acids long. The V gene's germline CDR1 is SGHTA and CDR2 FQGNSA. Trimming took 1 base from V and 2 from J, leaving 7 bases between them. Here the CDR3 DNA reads TGTGCCAGCAGCTTAGACAGAATCACAGATACGCAGTATTTT. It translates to CASSLDRITDTQYF.

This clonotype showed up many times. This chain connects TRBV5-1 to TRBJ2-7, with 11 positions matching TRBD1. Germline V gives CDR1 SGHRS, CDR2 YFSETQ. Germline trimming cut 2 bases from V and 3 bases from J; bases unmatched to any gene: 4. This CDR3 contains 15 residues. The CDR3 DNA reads TGCGCCAGCAGCTTCGGGGGACAGGGGGTCTACGAGCAGTACTTC. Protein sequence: CASSFGGQGVYEQYF.

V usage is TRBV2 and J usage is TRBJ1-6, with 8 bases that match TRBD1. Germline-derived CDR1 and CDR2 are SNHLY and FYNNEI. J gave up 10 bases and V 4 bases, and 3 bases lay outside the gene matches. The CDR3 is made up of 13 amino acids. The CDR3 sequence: CASSGDRGSPLHF. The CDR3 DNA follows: TGTGCCAGCAGTGGTGACAGGGGATCACCCCTCCACTTT.

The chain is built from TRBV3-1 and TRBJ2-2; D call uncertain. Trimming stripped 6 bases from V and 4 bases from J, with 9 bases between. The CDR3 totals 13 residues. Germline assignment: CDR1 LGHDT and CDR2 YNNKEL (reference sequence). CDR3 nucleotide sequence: TGTGCCAGCAGTCTAGAGAGCACCGGGGAGCTGTTTTTT. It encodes CASSLESTGELFF. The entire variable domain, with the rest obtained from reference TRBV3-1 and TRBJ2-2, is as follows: DTAVSQTPKYLVTQMGNDKSIKCEQNLGHDTMYWYKQDSKKFLKIMFSYNNKELIINETVPNRFSPKSPDKAHLNLHINSLELGDSAVYFCASSLESTGELFFGEGSRLTVL.

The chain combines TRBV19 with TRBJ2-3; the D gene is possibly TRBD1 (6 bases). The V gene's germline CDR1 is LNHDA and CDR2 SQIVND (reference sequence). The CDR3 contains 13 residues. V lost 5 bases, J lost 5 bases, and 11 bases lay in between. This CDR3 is CASSFRGGDTQYF. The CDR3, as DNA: TGTGCCAGTAGTTTCAGGGGTGGAGATACGCAGTATTTT.

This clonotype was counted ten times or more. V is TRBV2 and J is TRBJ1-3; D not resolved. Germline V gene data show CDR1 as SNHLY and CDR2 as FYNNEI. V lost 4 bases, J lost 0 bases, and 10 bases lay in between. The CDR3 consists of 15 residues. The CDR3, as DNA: TGTGCCAGCAGTGGAGGCAGAGACTCTGGAAACACCATATATTTT. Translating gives CASSGGRDSGNTIYF.

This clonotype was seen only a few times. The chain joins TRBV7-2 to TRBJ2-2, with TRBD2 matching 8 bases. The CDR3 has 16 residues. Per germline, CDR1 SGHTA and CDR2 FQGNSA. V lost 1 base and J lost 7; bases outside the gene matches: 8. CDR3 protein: CASSLGPGGPDGELFF. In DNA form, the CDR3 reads TGTGCCAGCAGCTTAGGACCGGGGGGGCCAGACGGGGAGCTGTTTTTT.

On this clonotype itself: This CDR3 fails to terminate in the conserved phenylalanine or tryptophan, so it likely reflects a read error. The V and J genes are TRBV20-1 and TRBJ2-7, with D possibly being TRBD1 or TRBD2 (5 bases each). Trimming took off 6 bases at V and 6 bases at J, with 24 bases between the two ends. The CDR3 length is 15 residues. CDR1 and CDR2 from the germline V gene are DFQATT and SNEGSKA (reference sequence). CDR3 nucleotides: TGCAGTGCCACCAACGGGCAGTCCCCGAGGGGCGAGCAGTACATC. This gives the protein CSATNGQSPRGEQYI.

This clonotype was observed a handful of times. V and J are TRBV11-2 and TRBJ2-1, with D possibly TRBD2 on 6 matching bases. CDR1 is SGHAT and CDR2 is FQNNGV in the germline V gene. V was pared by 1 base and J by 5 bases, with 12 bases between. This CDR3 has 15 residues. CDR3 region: CASSLGTSLNNEQFF. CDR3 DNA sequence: TGTGCCAGCAGCTTAGGAACTAGCCTTAACAATGAGCAGTTCTTC.

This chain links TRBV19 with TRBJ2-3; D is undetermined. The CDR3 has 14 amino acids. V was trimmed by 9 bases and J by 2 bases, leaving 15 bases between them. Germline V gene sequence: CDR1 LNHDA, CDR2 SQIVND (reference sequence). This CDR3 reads CASQADHYTDTQYF. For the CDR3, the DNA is TGTGCCAGCCAAGCAGACCATTACACAGATACGCAGTATTTT.

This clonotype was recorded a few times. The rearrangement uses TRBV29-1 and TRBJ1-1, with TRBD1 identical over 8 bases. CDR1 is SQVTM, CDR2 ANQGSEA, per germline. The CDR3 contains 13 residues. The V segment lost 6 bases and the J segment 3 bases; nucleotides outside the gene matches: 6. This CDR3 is CSVDRGSDTEAFF. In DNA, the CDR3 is TGCAGCGTCGACAGGGGTTCAGACACTGAAGCTTTCTTT.

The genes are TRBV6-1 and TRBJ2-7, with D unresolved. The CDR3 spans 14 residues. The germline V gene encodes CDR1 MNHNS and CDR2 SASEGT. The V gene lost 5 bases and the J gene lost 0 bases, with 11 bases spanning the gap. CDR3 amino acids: CASSQMMSSYEQYF. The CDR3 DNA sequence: TGTGCCAGCAGTCAAATGATGAGCTCCTACGAGCAGTACTTC.

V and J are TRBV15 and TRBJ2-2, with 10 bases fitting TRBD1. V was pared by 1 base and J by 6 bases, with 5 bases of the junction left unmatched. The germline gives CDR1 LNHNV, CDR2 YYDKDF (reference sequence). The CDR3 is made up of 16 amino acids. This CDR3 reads CATSRGDRGDPGELFF. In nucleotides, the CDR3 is TGTGCCACCAGCAGAGGGGACAGGGGAGACCCCGGGGAGCTGTTTTTT.

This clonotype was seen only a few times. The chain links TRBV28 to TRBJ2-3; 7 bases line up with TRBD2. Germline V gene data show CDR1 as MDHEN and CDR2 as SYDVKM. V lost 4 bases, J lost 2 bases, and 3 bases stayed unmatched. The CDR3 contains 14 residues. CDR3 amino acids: CASSSGGVTDTQYF. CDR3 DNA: TGTGCCAGCAGTTCGGGGGGAGTCACAGATACGCAGTATTTT. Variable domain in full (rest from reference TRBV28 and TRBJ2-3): DVKVTQSSRYLVKRTGEKVFLECVQDMDHENMFWYRQDPGLGLRLIYFSYDVKMKEKGDIPEGYSVSREKKERFSLILESASTNQTSMYLCASSSGGVTDTQYFGPGTRLTVL.